The 3 T cell receptor beta chains given below trace back to one sample, sequenced in a study of cytomegalovirus exposure and HLA in healthy donors. PCR involved 60 Vbeta and 13 Jbeta primers. Method: immunoSEQ multiplex PCR; TCRdb's copy keeps in-frame clones and lacks some. The sample carries 95,000 to 130,000 clones, about 59% recorded once. The specimen was PBMCs. These receptor sequences come from a woman aged 35 to 49 in good health and CMV-seropositive.

In regard to this clone: The CDR3 does not end in the conserved phenylalanine or tryptophan, so this is likely a read error. J is TRBJ1-1 and V is TRBV6-5; no clear D. The ends were cut back, 2 bases at V and 3 bases at J, with 10 bases in the middle. The CDR3 contains 14 residues. Germline loops: CDR1 MNHEY, CDR2 SVGAGI. CDR3 sequence reads: CASSYHGRDTEAFL. The DNA for the CDR3 is TGTGCCAGCAGTTACCACGGGAGGGACACTGAAGCTTTCCTT.

The chain joins TRBV6-5 to TRBJ1-2, with 7 bases that match TRBD1. There are 12 residues in the CDR3. The junction had 3 bases not matched to a gene; V was cut back by 6 bases and J by 5 bases. Germline values: CDR1 MNHEY, CDR2 SVGAGI. CDR3 nucleotides: TGTGCCAGCAGGGGACAGTGGTATGGCTACACCTTC. It specifies CASRGQWYGYTF.

The V call is TRBV29-1, the J call TRBJ2-5; TRBD2 matches at 7 bases. The CDR3 runs 15 residues. Unmatched junction bases numbered 13, after V lost 4 bases and J lost 5 bases. Looked up from germline, CDR1 is SQVTM and CDR2 is ANQGSEA. The DNA for the CDR3 is TGCAGCGTTGGGAAGCGGGGCGCCGATGGGGAGACCCAGTACTTC. The encoded protein is CSVGKRGADGETQYF.